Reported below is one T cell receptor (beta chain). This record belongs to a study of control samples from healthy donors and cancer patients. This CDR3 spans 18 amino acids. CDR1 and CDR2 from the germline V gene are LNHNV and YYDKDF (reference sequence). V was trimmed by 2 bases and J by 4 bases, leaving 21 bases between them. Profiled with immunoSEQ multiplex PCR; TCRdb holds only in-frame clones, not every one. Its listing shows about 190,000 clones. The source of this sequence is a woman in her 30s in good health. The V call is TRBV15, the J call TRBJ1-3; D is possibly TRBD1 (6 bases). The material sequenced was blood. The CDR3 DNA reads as TGTGCCACCAGCAGATGGCGAATTGGACAGCGAAAAGGAAACACCATATATTTT. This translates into CATSRWRIGQRKGNTIYF.